This TCR beta chain was recovered during a study of shared clonotypes between healthy human individuals. Germline-derived CDR1 and CDR2 are SEHNR and FQNEAQ (reference sequence). Germline trimming cut 5 bases from V and 0 bases from J; bases unmatched to any gene: 5. This CDR3 contains 16 residues. Naivety among CD8 cells was defined by CD45RO negativity and positive CCR7 selection, thereby excluding terminally differentiated effector memory CD45RA+ cells. Method: immunoSEQ multiplex PCR; TCRdb's copy keeps in-frame clones and lacks some. The sample contains around 2,100,000 clones, about 94% of which appear only once.

Sequenced: naive CD8+ T cells sorted from blood. The chain links TRBV7-9 to TRBJ1-2; 11 nucleotides line up with TRBD1. The TCR originated in a man aged 18 to 30 in good health. The CDR3 DNA follows: TGTGCCAGCAGCCCCCCGGACAGGGGGCCTAACTATGGCTACACCTTC. Its translation is CASSPPDRGPNYGYTF.